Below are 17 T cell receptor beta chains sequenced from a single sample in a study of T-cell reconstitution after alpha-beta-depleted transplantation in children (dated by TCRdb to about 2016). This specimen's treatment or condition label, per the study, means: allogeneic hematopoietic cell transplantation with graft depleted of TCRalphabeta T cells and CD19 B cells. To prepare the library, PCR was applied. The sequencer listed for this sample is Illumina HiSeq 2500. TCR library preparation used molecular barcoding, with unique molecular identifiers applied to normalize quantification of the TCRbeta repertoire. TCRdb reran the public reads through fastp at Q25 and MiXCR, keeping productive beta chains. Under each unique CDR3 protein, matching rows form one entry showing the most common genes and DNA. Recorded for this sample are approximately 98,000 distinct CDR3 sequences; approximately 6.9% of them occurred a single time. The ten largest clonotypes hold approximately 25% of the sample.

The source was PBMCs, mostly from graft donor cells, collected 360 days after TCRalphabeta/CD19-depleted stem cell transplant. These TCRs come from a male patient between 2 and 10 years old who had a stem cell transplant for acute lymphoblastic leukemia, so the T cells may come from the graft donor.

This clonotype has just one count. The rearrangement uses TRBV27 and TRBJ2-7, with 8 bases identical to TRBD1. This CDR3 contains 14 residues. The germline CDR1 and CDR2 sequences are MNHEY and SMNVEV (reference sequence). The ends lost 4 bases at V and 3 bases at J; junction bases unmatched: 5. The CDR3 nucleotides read TGTGCCAGCAGTTATACAGGGGGAGGCTACGAGCAGTACTTC. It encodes CASSYTGGGYEQYF.

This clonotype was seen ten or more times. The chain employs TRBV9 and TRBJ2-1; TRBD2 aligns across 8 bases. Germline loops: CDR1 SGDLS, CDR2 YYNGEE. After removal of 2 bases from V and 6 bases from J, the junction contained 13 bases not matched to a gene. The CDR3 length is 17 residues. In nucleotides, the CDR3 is TGTGCCAGCAGCGTGAGATTCTACCGGGGGGGCCGCAATGAGCAGTTCTTC. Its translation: CASSVRFYRGGRNEQFF.

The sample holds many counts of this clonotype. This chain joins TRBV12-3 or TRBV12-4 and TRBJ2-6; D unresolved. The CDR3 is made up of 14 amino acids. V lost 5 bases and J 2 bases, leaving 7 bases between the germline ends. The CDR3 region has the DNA TGTGCCAGCAGTGGTGCCGCTGGGGCCAACGTCCTGACTTTC. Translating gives CASSGAAGANVLTF.

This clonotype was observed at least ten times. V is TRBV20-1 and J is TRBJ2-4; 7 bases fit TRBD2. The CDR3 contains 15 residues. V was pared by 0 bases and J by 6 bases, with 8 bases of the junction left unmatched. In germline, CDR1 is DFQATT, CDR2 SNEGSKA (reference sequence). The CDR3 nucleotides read TGCAGTGCTAGAGATGGGGAGGGAAGGGCAAACATTCAGTACTTC. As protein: CSARDGEGRANIQYF.

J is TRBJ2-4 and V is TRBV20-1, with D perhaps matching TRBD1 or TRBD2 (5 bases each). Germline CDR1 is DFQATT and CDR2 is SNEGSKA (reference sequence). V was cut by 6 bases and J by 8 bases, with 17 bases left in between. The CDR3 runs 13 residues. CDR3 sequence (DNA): TGCAGTGCCCGCGAGAGGGGCGACGACATTCAGTACTTC. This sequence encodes CSARERGDDIQYF.

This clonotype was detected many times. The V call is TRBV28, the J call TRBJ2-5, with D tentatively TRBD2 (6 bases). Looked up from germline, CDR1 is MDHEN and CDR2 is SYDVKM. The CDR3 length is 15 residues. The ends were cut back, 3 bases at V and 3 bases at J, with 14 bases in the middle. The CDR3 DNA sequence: TGTGCCAGCAGTTTCGTGGGGGGTATGGAAGAGACCCAGTACTTC. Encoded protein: CASSFVGGMEETQYF. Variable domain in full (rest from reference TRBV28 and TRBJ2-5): DVKVTQSSRYLVKRTGEKVFLECVQDMDHENMFWYRQDPGLGLRLIYFSYDVKMKEKGDIPEGYSVSREKKERFSLILESASTNQTSMYLCASSFVGGMEETQYFGPGTRLLVL.

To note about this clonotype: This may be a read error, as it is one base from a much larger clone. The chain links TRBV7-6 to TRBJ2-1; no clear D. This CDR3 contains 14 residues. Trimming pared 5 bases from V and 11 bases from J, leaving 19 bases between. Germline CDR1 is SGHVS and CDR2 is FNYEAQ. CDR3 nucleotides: TGTGCCAGCAGCGACCTAACACGATACCGTCAGCAGTTCTTC. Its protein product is CASSDLTRYRQQFF. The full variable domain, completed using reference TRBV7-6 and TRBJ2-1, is GAGVSQSPRYKVTKRGQDVALRCDPISGHVSLYWYRQALGQGPEFLTYFNYEAQQDKSGLPNDRFSAERPEGSISTLTIQRTEQRDSAMYRCASSDLTRYRQQFFGPGTRLTVL.

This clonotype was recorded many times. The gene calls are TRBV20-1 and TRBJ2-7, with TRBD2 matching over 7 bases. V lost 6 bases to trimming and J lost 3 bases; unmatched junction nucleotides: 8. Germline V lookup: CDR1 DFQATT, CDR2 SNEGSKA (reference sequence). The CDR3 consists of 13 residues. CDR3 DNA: TGCAGTGCCCCTGGGGGGGACTACTACGAGCAGTACTTC. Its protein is CSAPGGDYYEQYF.

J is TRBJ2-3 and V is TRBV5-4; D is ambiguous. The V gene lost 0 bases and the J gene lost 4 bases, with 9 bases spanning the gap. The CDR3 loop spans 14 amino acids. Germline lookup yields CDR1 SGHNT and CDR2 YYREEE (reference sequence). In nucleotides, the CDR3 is TGTGCCAGCAGCTTGGACAGTACCGCAGATACGCAGTATTTT. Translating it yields CASSLDSTADTQYF.

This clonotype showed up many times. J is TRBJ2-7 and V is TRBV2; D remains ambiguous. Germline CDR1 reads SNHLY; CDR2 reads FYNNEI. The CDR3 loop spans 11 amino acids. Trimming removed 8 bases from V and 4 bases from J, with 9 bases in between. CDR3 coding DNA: TGTGCCAGCGTGACCTTTTACGAGCAGTACTTC. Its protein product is CASVTFYEQYF.

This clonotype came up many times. This CDR3 is CSVTTQETQYF. The CDR3 DNA reads as TGCAGCGTTACCACCCAAGAGACCCAGTACTTC. The chain uses TRBV29-1 and TRBJ2-5; D ambiguous. The CDR3 consists of 11 residues. Germline V gene lookup returns CDR1 SQVTM and CDR2 ANQGSEA. Trimming left V 5 bases short and J 1 base short, with 5 bases between.

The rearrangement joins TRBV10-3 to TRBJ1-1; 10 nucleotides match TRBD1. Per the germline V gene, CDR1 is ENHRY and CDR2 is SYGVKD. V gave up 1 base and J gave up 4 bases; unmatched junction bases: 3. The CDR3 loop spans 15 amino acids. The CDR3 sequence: CAISEWTGGSTEAFF. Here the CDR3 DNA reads TGTGCCATCAGTGAGTGGACAGGGGGTAGCACTGAAGCTTTCTTT.

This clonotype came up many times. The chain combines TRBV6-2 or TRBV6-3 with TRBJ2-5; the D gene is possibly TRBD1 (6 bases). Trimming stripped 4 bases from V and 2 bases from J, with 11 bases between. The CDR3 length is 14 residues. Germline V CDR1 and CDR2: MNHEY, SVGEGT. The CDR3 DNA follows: TGTGCCAGCAGTTCCCCGGACAGACAAGAGACCCAGTACTTC. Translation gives CASSSPDRQETQYF.

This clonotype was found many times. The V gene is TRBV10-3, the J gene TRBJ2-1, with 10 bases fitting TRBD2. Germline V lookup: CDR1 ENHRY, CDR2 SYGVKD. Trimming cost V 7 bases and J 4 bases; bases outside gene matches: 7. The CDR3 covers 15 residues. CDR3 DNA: TGTGCCATCACCCCAGCGGGGGGGAATTACAATGAGCAGTTCTTC. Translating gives CAITPAGGNYNEQFF.

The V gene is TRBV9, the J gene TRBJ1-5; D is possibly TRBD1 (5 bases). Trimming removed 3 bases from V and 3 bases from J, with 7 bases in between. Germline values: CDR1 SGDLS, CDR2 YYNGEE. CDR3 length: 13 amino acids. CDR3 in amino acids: CASSGGNNQPQHF. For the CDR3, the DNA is TGTGCCAGCAGCGGGGGGAACAATCAGCCCCAGCATTTT. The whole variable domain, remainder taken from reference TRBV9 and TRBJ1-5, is DSGVTQTPKHLITATGQRVTLRCSPRSGDLSVYWYQQSLDQGLQFLIQYYNGEERAKGNILERFSAQQFPDLHSELNLSSLELGDSALYFCASSGGNNQPQHFGDGTRLSIL.

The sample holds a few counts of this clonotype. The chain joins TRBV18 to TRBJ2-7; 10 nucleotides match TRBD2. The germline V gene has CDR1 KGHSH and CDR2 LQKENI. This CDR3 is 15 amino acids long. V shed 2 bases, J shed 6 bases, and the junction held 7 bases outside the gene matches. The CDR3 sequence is CASSPRPSGSFEQYF. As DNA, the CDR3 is TGTGCCAGCTCACCAAGGCCTAGCGGGAGTTTCGAGCAGTACTTC.

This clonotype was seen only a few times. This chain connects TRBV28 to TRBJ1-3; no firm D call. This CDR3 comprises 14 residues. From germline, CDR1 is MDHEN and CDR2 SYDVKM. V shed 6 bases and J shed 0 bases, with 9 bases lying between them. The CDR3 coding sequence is TGTGCCAGCAGAACTTGGGGCTCTGGAAACACCATATATTTT. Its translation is CASRTWGSGNTIYF.